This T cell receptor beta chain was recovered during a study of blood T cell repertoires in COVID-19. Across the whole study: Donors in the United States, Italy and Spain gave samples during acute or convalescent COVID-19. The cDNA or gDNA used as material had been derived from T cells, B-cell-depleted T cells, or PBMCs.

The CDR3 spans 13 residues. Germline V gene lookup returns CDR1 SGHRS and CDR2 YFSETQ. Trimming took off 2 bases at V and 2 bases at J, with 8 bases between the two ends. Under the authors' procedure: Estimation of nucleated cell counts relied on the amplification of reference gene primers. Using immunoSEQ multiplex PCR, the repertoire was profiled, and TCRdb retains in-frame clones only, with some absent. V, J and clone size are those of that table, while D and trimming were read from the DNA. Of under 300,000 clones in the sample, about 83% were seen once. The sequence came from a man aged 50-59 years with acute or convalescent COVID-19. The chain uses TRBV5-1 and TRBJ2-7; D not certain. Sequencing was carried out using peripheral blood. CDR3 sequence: CASSFTEAYEQYF. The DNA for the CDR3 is TGCGCCAGCAGCTTTACAGAAGCCTACGAGCAGTACTTC.